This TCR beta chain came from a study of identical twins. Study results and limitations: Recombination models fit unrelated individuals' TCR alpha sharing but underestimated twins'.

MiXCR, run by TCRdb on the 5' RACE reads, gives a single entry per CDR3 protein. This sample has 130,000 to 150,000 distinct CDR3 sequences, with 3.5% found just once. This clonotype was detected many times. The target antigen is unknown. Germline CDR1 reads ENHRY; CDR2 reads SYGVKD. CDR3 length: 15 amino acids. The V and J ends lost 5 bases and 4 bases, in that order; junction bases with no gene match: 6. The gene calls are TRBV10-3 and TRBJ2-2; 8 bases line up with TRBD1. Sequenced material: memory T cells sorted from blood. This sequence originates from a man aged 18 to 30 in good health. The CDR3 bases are TGTGCCATCAGTCCGACAGGGGCGCCCACCGGGGAGCTGTTTTTT. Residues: CAISPTGAPTGELFF.